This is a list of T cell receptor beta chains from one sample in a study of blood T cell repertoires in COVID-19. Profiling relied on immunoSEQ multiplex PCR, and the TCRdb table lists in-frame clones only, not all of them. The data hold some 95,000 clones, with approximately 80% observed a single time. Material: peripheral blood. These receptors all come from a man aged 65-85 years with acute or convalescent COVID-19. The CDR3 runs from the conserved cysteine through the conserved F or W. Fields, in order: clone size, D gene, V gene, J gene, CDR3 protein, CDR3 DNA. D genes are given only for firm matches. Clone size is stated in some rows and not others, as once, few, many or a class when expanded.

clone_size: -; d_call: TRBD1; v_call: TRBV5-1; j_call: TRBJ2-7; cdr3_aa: CASSLDGTGGLEQYF; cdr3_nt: TGCGCCAGCAGCTTGGACGGGACAGGGGGGTTAGAGCAGTACTTC
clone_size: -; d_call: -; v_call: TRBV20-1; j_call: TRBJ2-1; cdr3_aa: CSATSYNEQFF; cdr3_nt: TGCAGTGCTACCAGCTACAATGAGCAGTTCTTC
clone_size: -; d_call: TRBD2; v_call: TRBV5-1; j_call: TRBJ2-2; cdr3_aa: CASSAGGASAAVGELFF; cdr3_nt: TGCGCCTCATCAGCCGGGGGGGCAAGTGCTGCCGTTGGGGAGCTGTTTTTT
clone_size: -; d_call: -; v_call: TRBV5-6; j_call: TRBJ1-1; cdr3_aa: CASSSREIRSYTEAFF; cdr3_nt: TGTGCCAGCAGCTCCCGCGAGATAAGGAGTTATACTGAAGCTTTCTTT
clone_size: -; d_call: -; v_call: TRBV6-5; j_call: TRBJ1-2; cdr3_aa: CASSSTELLYLYGYTF; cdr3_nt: TGTGCCAGCAGTTCGACAGAACTCCTTTACCTCTATGGCTACACCTTC
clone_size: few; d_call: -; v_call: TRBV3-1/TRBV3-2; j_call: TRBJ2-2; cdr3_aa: CASSQERRQPNTGELFF; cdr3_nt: TGTGCCAGCAGCCAAGAGAGGAGGCAGCCAAACACCGGGGAGCTGTTTTTT
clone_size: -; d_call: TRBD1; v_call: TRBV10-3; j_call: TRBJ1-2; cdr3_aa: CAIRLMTGGDYGYTF; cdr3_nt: TGTGCCATCAGACTAATGACAGGGGGCGACTATGGCTACACCTTC
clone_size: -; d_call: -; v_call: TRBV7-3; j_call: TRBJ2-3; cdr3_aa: CASSLRSGETDTQYF; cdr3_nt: TGTGCCAGCAGCTTAAGGTCAGGGGAGACAGATACGCAGTATTTT
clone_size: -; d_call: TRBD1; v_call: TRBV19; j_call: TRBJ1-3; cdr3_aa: CASSDRDRGNTIYF; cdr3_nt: TGTGCCAGTAGCGACCGGGACAGGGGGAACACCATATATTTT
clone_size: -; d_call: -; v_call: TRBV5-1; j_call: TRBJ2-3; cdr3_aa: CASSARDTDTQYF; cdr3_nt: TGCGCCAGCAGCGCGCGGGACACAGATACGCAGTATTTT
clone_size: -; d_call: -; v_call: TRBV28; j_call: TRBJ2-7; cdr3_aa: CASSLTRYEQYF; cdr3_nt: TGTGCCAGCAGTTTAACCAGATACGAGCAGTACTTC
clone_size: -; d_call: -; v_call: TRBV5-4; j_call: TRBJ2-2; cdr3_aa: CASSWDIIGPGELFF; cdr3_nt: TGTGCCAGCAGTTGGGACATCATCGGACCCGGGGAGCTGTTTTTT
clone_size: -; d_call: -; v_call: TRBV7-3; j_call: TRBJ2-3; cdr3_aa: CASSSTGGADTQYF; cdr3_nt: TGTGCCAGCAGCAGTACAGGGGGGGCAGATACGCAGTATTTT
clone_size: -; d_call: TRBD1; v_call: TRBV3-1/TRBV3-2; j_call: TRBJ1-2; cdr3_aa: CASSQEGTGTYGYTF; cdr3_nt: TGTGCCAGCAGCCAAGAAGGGACAGGGACCTATGGCTACACCTTC
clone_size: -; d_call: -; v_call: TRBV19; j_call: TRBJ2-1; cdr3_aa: CASSSSGGRGPNEQFF; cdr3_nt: TGTGCCAGTAGTTCATCGGGGGGCAGGGGTCCCAATGAGCAGTTCTTC
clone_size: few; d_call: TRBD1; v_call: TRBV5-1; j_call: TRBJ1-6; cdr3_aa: CASSSDRGSPLHF; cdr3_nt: TGCGCCAGCAGCTCGGACAGGGGTTCACCCCTCCACTTT
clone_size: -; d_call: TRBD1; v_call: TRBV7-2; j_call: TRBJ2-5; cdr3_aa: CASSFRTGGLETQYF; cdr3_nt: TGTGCCAGCAGCTTTCGGACAGGGGGCTTGGAGACCCAGTACTTC
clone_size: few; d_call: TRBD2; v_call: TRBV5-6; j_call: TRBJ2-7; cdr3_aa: CASSLELAGSEQYF; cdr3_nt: TGTGCCAGCAGCTTGGAACTAGCGGGAAGCGAGCAGTACTTC
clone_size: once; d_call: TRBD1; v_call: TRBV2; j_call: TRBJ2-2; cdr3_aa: CASRRQGDTGELFF; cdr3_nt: TGTGCCAGCAGAAGACAGGGGGACACCGGGGAGCTGTTTTTT
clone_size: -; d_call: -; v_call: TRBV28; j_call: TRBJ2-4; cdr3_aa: CASSLTELAKNIQYF; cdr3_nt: TGTGCCAGCAGTTTAACGGAGTTAGCCAAAAACATTCAGTACTTC
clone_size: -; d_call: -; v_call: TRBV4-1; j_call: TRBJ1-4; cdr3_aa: CASSPFSQELFF; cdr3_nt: TGCGCCAGCAGCCCCTTTAGTCAGGAACTGTTTTTT
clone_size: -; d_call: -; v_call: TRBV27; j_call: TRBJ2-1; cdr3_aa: CASTKRGGPLSYNEQFF; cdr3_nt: TGTGCCAGCACTAAAAGGGGGGGGCCCCTATCCTACAATGAGCAGTTCTTC
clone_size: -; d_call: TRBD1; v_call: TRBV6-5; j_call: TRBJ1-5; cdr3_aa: CASSLQGVGQPQHF; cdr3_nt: TGTGCCAGCAGTCTACAGGGGGTGGGTCAGCCCCAGCATTTT
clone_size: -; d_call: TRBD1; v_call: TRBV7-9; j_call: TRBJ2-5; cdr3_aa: CASSLQGARSEETQYF; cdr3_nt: TGTGCCAGCAGCTTACAGGGGGCGCGTTCGGAAGAGACCCAGTACTTC
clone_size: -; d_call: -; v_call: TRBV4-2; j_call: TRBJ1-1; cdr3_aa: CASSQGTGRDTEAFF; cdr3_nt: TGTGCCAGCAGCCAAGGTACAGGGAGGGACACTGAAGCTTTCTTT
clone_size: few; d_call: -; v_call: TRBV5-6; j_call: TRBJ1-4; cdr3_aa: CASSWGRAGGEKLFF; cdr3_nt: TGTGCCAGCAGCTGGGGCCGGGCGGGAGGTGAAAAACTGTTTTTT
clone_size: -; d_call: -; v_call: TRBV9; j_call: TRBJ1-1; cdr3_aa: CASSEGNRSGGTEAFF; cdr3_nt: TGTGCCAGCAGCGAGGGAAATCGCTCGGGAGGCACTGAAGCTTTCTTT
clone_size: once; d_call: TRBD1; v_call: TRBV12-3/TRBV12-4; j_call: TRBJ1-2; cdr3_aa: CASSLQGAGYTF; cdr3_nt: TGTGCCAGCAGTTTGCAGGGGGCTGGCTACACCTTC
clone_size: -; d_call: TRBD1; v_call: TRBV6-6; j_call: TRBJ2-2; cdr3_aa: CASELAGTGNTGELFF; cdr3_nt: TGTGCCAGCGAACTGGCCGGGACAGGGAACACCGGGGAGCTGTTTTTT
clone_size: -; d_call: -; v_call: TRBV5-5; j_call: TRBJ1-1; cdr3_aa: CASSLPVPEAFF; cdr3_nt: TGTGCCAGCAGCCTTCCGGTCCCTGAAGCTTTCTTT
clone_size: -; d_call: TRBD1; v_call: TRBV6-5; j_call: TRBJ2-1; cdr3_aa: CASSGQGVYNEQFF; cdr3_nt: TGTGCCAGCTCGGGACAGGGGGTCTACAATGAGCAGTTCTTC
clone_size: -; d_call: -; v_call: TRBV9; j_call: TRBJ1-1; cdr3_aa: CASSVGVGANTEAFF; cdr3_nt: TGTGCCAGCAGCGTAGGTGTTGGAGCGAACACTGAAGCTTTCTTT
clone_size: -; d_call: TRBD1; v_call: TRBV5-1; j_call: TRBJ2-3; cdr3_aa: CASSLRQGAADTQYF; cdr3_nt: TGCGCCAGCAGCTTAAGACAGGGGGCAGCTGATACGCAGTATTTT
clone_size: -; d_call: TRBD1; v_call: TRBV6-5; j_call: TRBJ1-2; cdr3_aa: CASSSLTGTYGYTF; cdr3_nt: TGTGCCAGCAGTTCCCTGACAGGGACCTATGGCTACACCTTC
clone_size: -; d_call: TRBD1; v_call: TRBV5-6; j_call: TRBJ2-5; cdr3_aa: CASSLQGAETQYF; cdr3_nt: TGTGCCAGCAGCTTACAGGGGGCGGAGACCCAGTACTTC
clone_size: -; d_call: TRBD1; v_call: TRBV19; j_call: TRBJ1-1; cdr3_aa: CASSPPGQLYTEAFF; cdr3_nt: TGTGCCAGTAGTCCCCCGGGACAGTTATACACTGAAGCTTTCTTT
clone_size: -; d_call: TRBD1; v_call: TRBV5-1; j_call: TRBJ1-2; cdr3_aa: CASSLGKGAYGYTF; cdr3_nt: TGCGCCAGCAGCTTGGGGAAGGGGGCGTATGGCTACACCTTC
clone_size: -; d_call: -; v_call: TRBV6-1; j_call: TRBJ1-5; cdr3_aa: CASRTNAGQNQPQHF; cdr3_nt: TGTGCCAGCAGGACTAATGCGGGGCAAAATCAGCCCCAGCATTTT
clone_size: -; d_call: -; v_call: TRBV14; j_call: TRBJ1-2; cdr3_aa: CASSLQHGGYTF; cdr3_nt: TGTGCCAGCAGCTTACAGCACGGTGGCTACACCTTC
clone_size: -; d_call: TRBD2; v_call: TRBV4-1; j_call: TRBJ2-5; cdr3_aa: CASSQDLGGSGETQYF; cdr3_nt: TGCGCCAGCAGCCAAGATCTTGGCGGGAGCGGGGAGACCCAGTACTTC
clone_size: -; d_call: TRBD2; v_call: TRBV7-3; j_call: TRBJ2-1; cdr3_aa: CASSTGTSEYNEQFF; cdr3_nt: TGTGCCAGCAGCACCGGGACTAGCGAATACAATGAGCAGTTCTTC